Below, one T cell receptor beta chain is given with its context. This specimen belongs to a study of PD-1 blockade in classical Hodgkin lymphoma. In every patient, relapse followed autologous stem cell transplantation, while exposure to brentuximab vedotin differed. Sequencing was performed with immunoSEQ multiplex PCR; in TCRdb, only in-frame clones are kept and a portion is missing. The table records 75,000 to 100,000 clones, roughly 84% of them present only once. The material sequenced was peripheral blood mononuclear cells (PBMCs), taken at baseline. This clonotype was obtained from a human donor with classical Hodgkin lymphoma.

This chain's CDR3 is CASSSTSGRISYNEQFF. The CDR3 DNA is TGTGCCAGCAGCTCCACTAGCGGGAGGATCTCCTACAATGAGCAGTTCTTC. The chain uses TRBV5-6 and TRBJ2-1; TRBD2 matches 12 bases. Germline V gene data show CDR1 as SGHDT and CDR2 as YYEEEE. The CDR3 has 17 amino acids. V lost 3 bases to trimming and J lost 0 bases; unmatched junction nucleotides: 4.